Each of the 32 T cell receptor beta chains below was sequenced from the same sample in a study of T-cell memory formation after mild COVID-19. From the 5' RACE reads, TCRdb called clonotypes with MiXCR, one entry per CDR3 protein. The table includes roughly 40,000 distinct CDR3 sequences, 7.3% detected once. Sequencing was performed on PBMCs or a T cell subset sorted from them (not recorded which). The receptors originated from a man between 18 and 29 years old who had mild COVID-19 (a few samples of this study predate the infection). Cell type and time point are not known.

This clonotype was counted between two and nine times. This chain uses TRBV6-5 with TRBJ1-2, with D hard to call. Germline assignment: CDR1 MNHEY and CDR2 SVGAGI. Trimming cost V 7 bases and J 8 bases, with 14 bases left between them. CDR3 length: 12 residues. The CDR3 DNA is TGTGCCAGCACCACTTATTCGTCGGGCTACACCTTC. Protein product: CASTTYSSGYTF.

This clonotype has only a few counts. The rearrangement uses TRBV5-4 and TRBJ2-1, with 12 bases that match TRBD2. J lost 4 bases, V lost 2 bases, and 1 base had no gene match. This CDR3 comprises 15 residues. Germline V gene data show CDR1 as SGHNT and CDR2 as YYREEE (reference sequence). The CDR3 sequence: CASSLLAGGYNEQFF. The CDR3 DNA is TGTGCCAGCAGCTTACTAGCGGGGGGTTACAATGAGCAGTTCTTC.

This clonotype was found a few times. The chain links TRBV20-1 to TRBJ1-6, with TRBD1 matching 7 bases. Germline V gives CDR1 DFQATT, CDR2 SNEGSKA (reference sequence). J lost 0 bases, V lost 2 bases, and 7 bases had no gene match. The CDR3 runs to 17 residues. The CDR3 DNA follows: TGCAGTGCTAGAATTGGACAGGCGAGCTCCTATAATTCACCCCTCCACTTT. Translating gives CSARIGQASSYNSPLHF.

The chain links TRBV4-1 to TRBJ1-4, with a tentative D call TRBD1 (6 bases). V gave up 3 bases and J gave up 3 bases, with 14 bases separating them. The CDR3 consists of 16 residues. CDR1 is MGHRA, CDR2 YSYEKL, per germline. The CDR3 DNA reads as TGCGCCAGCAGCCAGCCGGACAGTACCTCTAATGAAAAACTGTTTTTT. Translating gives CASSQPDSTSNEKLFF.

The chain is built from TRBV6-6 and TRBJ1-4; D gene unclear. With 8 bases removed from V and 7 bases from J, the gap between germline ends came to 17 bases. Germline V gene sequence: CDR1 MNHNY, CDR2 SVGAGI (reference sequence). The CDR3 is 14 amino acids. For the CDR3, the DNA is TGTGCCAGCCGTGCCCGCCAGACGAGTGAAAAACTGTTTTTT. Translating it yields CASRARQTSEKLFF.

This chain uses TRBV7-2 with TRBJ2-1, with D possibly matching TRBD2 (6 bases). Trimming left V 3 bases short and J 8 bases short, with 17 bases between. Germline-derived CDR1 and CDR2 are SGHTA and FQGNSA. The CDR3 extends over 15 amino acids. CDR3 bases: TGTGCCAGCAGCTTGACTAGAGAGGGGCGCGATGAGCAGTTCTTC. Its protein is CASSLTREGRDEQFF.

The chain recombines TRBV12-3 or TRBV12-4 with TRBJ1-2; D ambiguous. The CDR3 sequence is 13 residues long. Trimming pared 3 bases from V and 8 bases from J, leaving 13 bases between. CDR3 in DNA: TGTGCCAGCAGTTTTCAGGAAGGGCTCGGCTACACCTTC. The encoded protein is CASSFQEGLGYTF.

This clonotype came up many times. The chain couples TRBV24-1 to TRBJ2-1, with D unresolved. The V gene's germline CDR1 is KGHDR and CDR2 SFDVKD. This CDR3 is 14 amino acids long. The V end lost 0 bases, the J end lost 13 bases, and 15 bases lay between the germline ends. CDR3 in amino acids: CATSDLQLGETQFF. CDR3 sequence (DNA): TGTGCCACCAGTGATTTGCAGCTGGGTGAGACCCAGTTCTTC.

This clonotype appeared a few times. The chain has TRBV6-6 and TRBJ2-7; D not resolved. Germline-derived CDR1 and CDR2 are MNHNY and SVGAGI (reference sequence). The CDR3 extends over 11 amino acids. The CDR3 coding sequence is TGTGCCAGCAGTTACTCCGCGCTGCTCGTTGTC. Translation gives CASSYSALLVV.

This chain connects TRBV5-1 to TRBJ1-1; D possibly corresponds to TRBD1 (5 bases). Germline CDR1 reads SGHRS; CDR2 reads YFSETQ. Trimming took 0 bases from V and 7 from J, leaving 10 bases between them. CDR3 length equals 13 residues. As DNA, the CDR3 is TGCGCCAGCAGCTTGGCAGGGATTGGTGAAGCTTTCTTT. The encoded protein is CASSLAGIGEAFF.

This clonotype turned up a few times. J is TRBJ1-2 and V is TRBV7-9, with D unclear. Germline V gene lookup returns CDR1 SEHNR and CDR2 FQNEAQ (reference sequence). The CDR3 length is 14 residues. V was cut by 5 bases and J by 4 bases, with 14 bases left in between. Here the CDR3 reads CASSPGISRYGYTF. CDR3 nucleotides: TGTGCCAGCAGCCCCGGGATATCTCGCTATGGCTACACCTTC.

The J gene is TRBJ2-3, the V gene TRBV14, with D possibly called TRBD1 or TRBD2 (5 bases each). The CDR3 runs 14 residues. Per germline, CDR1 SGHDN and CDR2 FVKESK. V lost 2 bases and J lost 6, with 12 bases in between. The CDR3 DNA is TGTGCCAGCAGCCAACAGGGACCCTGGGATACGCAGTATTTT. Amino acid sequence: CASSQQGPWDTQYF.

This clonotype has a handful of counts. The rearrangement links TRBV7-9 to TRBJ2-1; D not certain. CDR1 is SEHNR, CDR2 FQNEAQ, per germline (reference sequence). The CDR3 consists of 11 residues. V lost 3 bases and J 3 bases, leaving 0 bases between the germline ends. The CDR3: CASSFYNEQFF. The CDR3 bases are TGTGCCAGCAGCTTCTACAATGAGCAGTTCTTC.

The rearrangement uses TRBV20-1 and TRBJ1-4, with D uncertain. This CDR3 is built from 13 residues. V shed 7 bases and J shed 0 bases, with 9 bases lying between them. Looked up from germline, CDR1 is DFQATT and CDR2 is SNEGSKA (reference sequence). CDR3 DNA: TGCAGTGGAAGGGAGGCAACTAATGAAAAACTGTTTTTT. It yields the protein CSGREATNEKLFF.

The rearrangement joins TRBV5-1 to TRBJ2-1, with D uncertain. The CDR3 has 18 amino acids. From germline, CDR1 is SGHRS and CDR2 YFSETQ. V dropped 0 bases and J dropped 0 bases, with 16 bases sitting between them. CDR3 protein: CASSLDNRASSSYNEQFF. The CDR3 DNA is TGCGCCAGCAGCTTGGATAACCGAGCGTCGAGCTCCTACAATGAGCAGTTCTTC. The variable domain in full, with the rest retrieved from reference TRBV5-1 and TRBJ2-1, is KAGVTQTPRYLIKTRGQQVTLSCSPISGHRSVSWYQQTPGQGLQFLFEYFSETQRNKGNFPGRFSGRQFSNSRSEMNVSTLELGDSALYLCASSLDNRASSSYNEQFFGPGTRLTVL.

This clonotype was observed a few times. The CDR3 protein is CASSQDLPGFNQPQHF. The CDR3, as DNA: TGTGCCAGCAGCCAAGACCTTCCGGGGTTCAATCAGCCCCAGCATTTT. This chain links TRBV4-2 with TRBJ1-5; the D is unclear. Per germline, CDR1 LGHNA and CDR2 YNFKEQ. Trimming cost V 0 bases and J 3 bases, with 12 bases left between them. CDR3 size: 16 residues.

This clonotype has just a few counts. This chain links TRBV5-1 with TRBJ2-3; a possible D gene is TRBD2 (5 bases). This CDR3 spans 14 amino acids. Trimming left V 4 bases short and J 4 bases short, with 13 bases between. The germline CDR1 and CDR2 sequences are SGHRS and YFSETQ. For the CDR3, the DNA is TGCGCCAGCAGCACCCTAGGAGGCGCAGATACGCAGTATTTT. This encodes CASSTLGGADTQYF.

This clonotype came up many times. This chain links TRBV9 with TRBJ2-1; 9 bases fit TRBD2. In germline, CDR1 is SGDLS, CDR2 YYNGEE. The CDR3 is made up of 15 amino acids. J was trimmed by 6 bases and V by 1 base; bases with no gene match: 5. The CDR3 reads CASSVTAGGFNEQFF. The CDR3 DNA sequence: TGTGCCAGCAGCGTAACGGCGGGGGGGTTCAATGAGCAGTTCTTC.

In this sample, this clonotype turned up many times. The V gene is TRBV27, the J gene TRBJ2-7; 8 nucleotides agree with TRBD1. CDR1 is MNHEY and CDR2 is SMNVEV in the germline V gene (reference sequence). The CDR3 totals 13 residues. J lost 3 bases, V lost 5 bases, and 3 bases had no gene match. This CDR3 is CASSPRGLYEQYV. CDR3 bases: TGTGCCAGCAGTCCCAGGGGGCTCTACGAGCAGTACGTC.

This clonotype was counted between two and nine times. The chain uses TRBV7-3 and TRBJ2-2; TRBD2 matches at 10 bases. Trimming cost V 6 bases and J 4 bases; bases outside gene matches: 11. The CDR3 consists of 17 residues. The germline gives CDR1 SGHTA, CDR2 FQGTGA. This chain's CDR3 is CASRVAGTSVTTGELFF. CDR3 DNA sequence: TGTGCCAGCAGGGTGGCCGGGACTAGCGTTACCACCGGGGAGCTGTTTTTT.

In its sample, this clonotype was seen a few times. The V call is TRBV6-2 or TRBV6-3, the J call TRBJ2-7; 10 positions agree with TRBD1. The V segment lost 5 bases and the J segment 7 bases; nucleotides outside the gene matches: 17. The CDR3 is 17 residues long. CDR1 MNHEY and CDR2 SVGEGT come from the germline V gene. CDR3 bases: TGTGCCAGCAGTCCCTCCTATTCCGGGGACAGGGGAGAGGAGCAGTACGTC. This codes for CASSPSYSGDRGEEQYV.

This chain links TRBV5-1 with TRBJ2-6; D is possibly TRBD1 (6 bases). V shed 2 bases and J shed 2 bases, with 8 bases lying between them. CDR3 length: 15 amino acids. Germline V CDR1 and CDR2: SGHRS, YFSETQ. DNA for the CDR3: TGCGCCAGCAGCTTACCAGGGGCTGGGGCCAACGTCCTGACTTTC. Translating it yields CASSLPGAGANVLTF.

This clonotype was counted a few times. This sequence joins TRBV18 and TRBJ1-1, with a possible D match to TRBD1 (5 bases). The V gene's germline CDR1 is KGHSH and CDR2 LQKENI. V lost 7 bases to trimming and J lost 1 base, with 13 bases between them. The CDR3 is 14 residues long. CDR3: CASYELQGNTEAFF. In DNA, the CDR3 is TGTGCCAGCTACGAACTTCAGGGGAACACTGAAGCTTTCTTT.

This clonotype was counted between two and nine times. CDR3 nucleotides: TGCGCCAGCAGCCAAGATCGTGCAGGGGGCGTATTCGAGCAGTACTTC. Translating gives CASSQDRAGGVFEQYF. The rearrangement links TRBV4-3 to TRBJ2-7, with TRBD1 matching over 8 bases. The V and J ends lost 0 bases and 6 bases, in that order; junction bases with no gene match: 10. The germline CDR1 and CDR2 sequences are LGHNA and YSLEER. The CDR3 sequence is 16 residues long.

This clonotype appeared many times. This CDR3 is CASSLQARGPEGYTF. The DNA of the CDR3 is TGTGCCAGCAGTTTACAAGCGCGGGGCCCGGAGGGCTACACCTTC. This chain connects TRBV27 to TRBJ1-2; possibly TRBD1 for D (5 bases). Trimming cost V 2 bases and J 8 bases, with 18 bases left between them. The CDR3 runs 15 residues. Germline CDR1 MNHEY, CDR2 SMNVEV (reference sequence).

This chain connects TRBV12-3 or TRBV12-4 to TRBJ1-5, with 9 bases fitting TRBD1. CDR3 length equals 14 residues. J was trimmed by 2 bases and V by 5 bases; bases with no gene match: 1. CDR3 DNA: TGTGCCAGCAGTCGGACAGGGGGCAATCAGCCCCAGCATTTT. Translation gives CASSRTGGNQPQHF.

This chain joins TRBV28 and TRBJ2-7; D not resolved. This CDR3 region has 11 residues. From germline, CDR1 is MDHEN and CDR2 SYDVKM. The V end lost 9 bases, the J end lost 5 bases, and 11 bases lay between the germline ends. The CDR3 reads CASTSRDEQYF. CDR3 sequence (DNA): TGTGCCAGTACATCCCGTGACGAGCAGTACTTC.

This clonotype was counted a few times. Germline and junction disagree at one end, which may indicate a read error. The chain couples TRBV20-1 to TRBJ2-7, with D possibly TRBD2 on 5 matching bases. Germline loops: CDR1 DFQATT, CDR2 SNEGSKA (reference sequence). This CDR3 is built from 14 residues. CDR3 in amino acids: CSARDEGISHEQYF. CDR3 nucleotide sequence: TGCAGTGCTAGAGACGAGGGAATCTCCCACGAGCAGTACTTC.

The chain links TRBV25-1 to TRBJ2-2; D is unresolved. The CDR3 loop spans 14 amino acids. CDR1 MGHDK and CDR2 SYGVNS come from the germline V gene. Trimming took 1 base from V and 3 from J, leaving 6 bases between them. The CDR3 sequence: CASSESAYTGELFF. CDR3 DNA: TGTGCCAGCAGTGAATCGGCGTACACCGGGGAGCTGTTTTTT.

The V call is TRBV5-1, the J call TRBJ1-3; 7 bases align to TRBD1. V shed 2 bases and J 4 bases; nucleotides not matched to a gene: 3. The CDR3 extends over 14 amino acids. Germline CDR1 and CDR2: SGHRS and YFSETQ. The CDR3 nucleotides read TGCGCCAGCAGCTTAACAGGGGTCGGAAACACCATATATTTT. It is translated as CASSLTGVGNTIYF.

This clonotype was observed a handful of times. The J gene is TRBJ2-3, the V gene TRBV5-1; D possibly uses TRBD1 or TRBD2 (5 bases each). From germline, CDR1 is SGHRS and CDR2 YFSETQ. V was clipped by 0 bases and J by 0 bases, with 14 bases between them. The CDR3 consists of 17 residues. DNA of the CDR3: TGCGCCAGCAGCTTGGCCTGGGGGTCAGGAAGCACAGATACGCAGTATTTT. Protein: CASSLAWGSGSTDTQYF.

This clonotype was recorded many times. The CDR3 region has the DNA TGTGCCATCAGTGAAGTCAAATCGGGAGAGACCCAGTACTTC. This sequence encodes CAISEVKSGETQYF. The V gene is TRBV10-3, the J gene TRBJ2-5, with no clear D. The length of the CDR3 is 14 residues. Germline V gene sequence: CDR1 ENHRY, CDR2 SYGVKD. Trimming shortened V by 3 bases and J by 4 bases, and 12 bases separated the two germline ends.